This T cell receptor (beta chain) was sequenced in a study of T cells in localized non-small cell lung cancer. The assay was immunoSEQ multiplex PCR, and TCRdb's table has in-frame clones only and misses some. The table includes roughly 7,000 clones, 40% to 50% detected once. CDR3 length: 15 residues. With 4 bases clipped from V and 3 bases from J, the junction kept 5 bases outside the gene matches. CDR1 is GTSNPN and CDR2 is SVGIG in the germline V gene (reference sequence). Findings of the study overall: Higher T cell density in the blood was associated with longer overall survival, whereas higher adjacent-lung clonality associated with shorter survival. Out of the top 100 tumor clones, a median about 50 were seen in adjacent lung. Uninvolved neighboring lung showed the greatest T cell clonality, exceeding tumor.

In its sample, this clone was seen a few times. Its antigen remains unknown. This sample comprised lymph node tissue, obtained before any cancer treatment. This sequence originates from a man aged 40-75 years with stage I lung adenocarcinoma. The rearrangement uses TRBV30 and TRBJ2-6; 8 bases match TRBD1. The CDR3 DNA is TGTGCCTGGACGACAGGGGCTGATGGGGCCAACGTCCTGACTTTC. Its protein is CAWTTGADGANVLTF.